This T cell receptor (beta chain) was retrieved from a study of blood T cell repertoires in COVID-19. V was pared by 1 base and J by 6 bases, with 2 bases of the junction left unmatched. The CDR3 runs 15 residues. In germline, CDR1 is SGDLS, CDR2 YYNGEE. The assay was immunoSEQ multiplex PCR, and TCRdb's table has in-frame clones only and misses some. This table holds about 200,000 clones, about nine tenths found once. The source of this sequence is a man aged 40-55 years with acute or convalescent COVID-19. The genes are TRBV9 and TRBJ2-2, with 11 bases identical to TRBD1. The material sequenced was peripheral blood. Written as DNA, the CDR3 is TGTGCCAGCAGCGTACGGGACAGGGGGTCCGGGGAGCTGTTTTTT. Encoded protein: CASSVRDRGSGELFF.